This entry describes one TCR beta chain. Its antigen is not identified. The data were obtained in a study of PD-1 blockade in mismatch repair-deficient tumors. Turning to the study itself: Patients had 11 to 13 mismatch repair-deficient cancer types and were previously treated and progressing.

Method: immunoSEQ multiplex PCR; TCRdb's copy keeps in-frame clones and lacks some. The sample has 120,000 or so clones, about 85% seen once. Study conclusions and caveats: Tumor-resident clones, often absent from pretreatment blood, expanded after pembrolizumab and then contracted.

Trimming took off 1 base at V and 0 bases at J, with 16 bases between the two ends. This CDR3 has 17 amino acids. The germline V gene encodes CDR1 LGHNA and CDR2 YSLEER. PCR or immunohistochemistry showed mismatch repair deficiency in every enrolled patient. A few pembrolizumab responders had their TCRs sequenced. The source is an adult with mismatch repair-deficient cancer. This material consisted of peripheral blood, taken 44 weeks after starting pembrolizumab. J is TRBJ2-7 and V is TRBV4-3, with a weak D call TRBD1 (6 bases). This CDR3 is CASSQVFRGGSSYEQYF. The CDR3 region has the DNA TGCGCCAGCAGCCAAGTGTTCAGGGGCGGAAGCTCCTACGAGCAGTACTTC.